Below are 32 T cell receptor beta chains sequenced from a single sample in a study of cytomegalovirus exposure and HLA in healthy donors. Both 60 Vbeta primers and 13 Jbeta primers went into the PCR. Measured with immunoSEQ multiplex PCR; TCRdb has only the in-frame clones, and not every one. The sample lists just over 150,000 clones; 85% were seen once. Sequenced sample: PBMCs. The receptors derive from a man aged 18 to 30 in good health and CMV-seropositive.

As for this clone: The sample holds other DNA sequences that translate to the same CDR3. The chain is built from TRBV5-6 and TRBJ1-1; TRBD1 aligns across 10 bases. The CDR3 loop spans 14 amino acids. J was trimmed by 5 bases and V by 5 bases; bases with no gene match: 6. CDR1 and CDR2 from the germline V gene are SGHDT and YYEEEE. The CDR3 region has the DNA TGTGCCAGCAGGCCGACAGGGGGCTATACTGAAGCTTTCTTT. This encodes CASRPTGGYTEAFF.

The CDR3 sequence: CASSAGRDSYNSPLHF. The CDR3 DNA is TGTGCCAGTAGTGCGGGTCGAGATTCCTATAATTCACCCCTCCACTTT. The chain is built from TRBV19 and TRBJ1-6; D remains ambiguous. Germline CDR1 reads LNHDA; CDR2 reads SQIVND (reference sequence). The CDR3 consists of 16 residues. Trimming took 5 bases from V and 1 from J, leaving 12 bases between them.

This sequence joins TRBV7-3 and TRBJ1-1; possible D gene TRBD1, 6 bases. V was trimmed by 4 bases and J by 2 bases, leaving 8 bases between them. The CDR3 has 13 residues. Germline loops: CDR1 SGHTA, CDR2 FQGTGA. The CDR3 spells CASSSDSNTEAFF. The CDR3 DNA reads as TGTGCCAGCAGCTCGGACAGTAACACTGAAGCTTTCTTT.

This chain uses TRBV19 with TRBJ1-5; the match to TRBD1 covers 7 bases. There are 15 residues in the CDR3. Germline CDR1 reads LNHDA; CDR2 reads SQIVND (reference sequence). V was pared by 3 bases and J by 5 bases, with 7 bases of the junction left unmatched. This CDR3 reads CASSIMETGHQPQHF. The DNA of the CDR3 is TGTGCCAGTAGTATCATGGAGACAGGGCATCAGCCCCAGCATTTT.

Written as DNA, the CDR3 is TGTGCCAGCAGCTTAGCGCAGGGGGGCTACACCTTC. It translates to CASSLAQGGYTF. The chain is built from TRBV7-9 and TRBJ1-2; possibly TRBD1 for D (6 bases). This CDR3 is 12 amino acids long. Germline V gene data show CDR1 as SEHNR and CDR2 as FQNEAQ (reference sequence). The V gene lost 0 bases and the J gene lost 8 bases, with 7 bases spanning the gap.

The V call is TRBV5-1, the J call TRBJ2-2; D possibly corresponds to TRBD2 (7 bases). Germline V lookup: CDR1 SGHRS, CDR2 YFSETQ. This CDR3 has 16 amino acids. Trimming stripped 4 bases from V and 4 bases from J, with 17 bases between. The CDR3 loop reads CASSPEGGAITGELFF. The CDR3 DNA sequence: TGCGCCAGCAGCCCGGAGGGGGGGGCCATCACCGGGGAGCTGTTTTTT.

The chain recombines TRBV7-3 with TRBJ1-4; D is unresolved. The CDR3 has 14 residues. Germline loops: CDR1 SGHTA, CDR2 FQGTGA. The ends were cut back, 5 bases at V and 6 bases at J, with 13 bases in the middle. This CDR3 reads CASSPEAGDEKLFF. The CDR3 DNA sequence: TGTGCCAGCAGCCCCGAGGCTGGCGATGAAAAACTGTTTTTT.

This chain connects TRBV4-2 to TRBJ2-7; TRBD1 matches at 7 bases. Trimming at V came to 0 bases and at J to 1 base, leaving 6 bases not matched to a gene. The CDR3 contains 16 residues. Germline CDR1 is LGHNA and CDR2 is YNFKEQ. The CDR3 region has the DNA TGTGCCAGCAGCCAAGATCAGGGGGACAGTTCCTACGAGCAGTACTTC. The encoded protein is CASSQDQGDSSYEQYF.

This chain joins TRBV20-1 and TRBJ2-7; the D gene is possibly TRBD1 (5 bases). The CDR3 runs to 11 residues. V lost 3 bases and J 3 bases, leaving 6 bases between the germline ends. Germline V lookup: CDR1 DFQATT, CDR2 SNEGSKA (reference sequence). The CDR3 protein is CSASDSYEQYF. As DNA, the CDR3 is TGCAGTGCTAGTGACAGCTACGAGCAGTACTTC.

The chain links TRBV10-3 to TRBJ1-1; tentative D call: TRBD1 (6 bases). The CDR3 sequence is 13 residues long. The germline V gene encodes CDR1 ENHRY and CDR2 SYGVKD. Trimming cost V 7 bases and J 4 bases, with 13 bases left between them. CDR3 protein: CAITEQGGTEAFF. The CDR3 DNA reads TGTGCCATCACCGAACAGGGTGGCACTGAAGCTTTCTTT.

V usage is TRBV4-3 and J usage is TRBJ2-7; 8 bases fit TRBD1. The V gene's germline CDR1 is LGHNA and CDR2 YSLEER. Losses at the gene ends were 0 bases for V and 0 bases for J; bases not matched to a gene: 1. This CDR3 region has 15 residues. CDR3 DNA: TGCGCCAGCAGCCAAGAGACAGGGGTCTCCTACGAGCAGTACTTC. As protein: CASSQETGVSYEQYF.

V usage is TRBV6-6 and J usage is TRBJ1-2, with D hard to call. CDR3 length: 13 amino acids. Trimming shortened V by 0 bases and J by 7 bases, and 9 bases separated the two germline ends. Germline loops: CDR1 MNHNY, CDR2 SVGAGI (reference sequence). In DNA form, the CDR3 reads TGTGCCAGCAGTTACTCCTCCGAGGGTGGCTACACCTTC. Encoded protein: CASSYSSEGGYTF.

The rearrangement uses TRBV7-2 and TRBJ2-5, with TRBD1 identical over 9 bases. The germline V gene has CDR1 SGHTA and CDR2 FQGNSA. CDR3 length: 15 residues. The V segment lost 5 bases and the J segment 5 bases; nucleotides outside the gene matches: 9. The CDR3 region is CASSTNRGPMETQYF. CDR3 DNA sequence: TGTGCCAGCAGCACCAACAGGGGGCCTATGGAGACCCAGTACTTC.

The chain couples TRBV11-3 to TRBJ2-7, with 10 nucleotides matching TRBD1. This CDR3 has 15 amino acids. Per the germline V gene, CDR1 is SGHNT and CDR2 is YENEEA. Trimming at V came to 4 bases and at J to 1 base, leaving 4 bases not matched to a gene. The CDR3 here is CASSSPGQGSYEQYF. The DNA of the CDR3 is TGTGCCAGCAGCTCACCGGGACAGGGGTCCTACGAGCAGTACTTC.

This chain links TRBV6-1 with TRBJ2-5; tentative D call: TRBD1 (6 bases). TRBJ2-7 explains the end of the DNA better; the J call may be wrong. CDR3 length: 14 amino acids. The V gene's germline CDR1 is MNHNS and CDR2 SASEGT. DNA of the CDR3: TGTGCCAGCAGTACAGGGTTCCGAACGGGCGAGCAGTACTTC. Translation: CASSTGFRTGEQYF.

The chain uses TRBV2 and TRBJ2-7; no reliable D call. Trimming shortened V by 2 bases and J by 2 bases, and 10 bases separated the two germline ends. The CDR3 spans 14 residues. Germline loops: CDR1 SNHLY, CDR2 FYNNEI. CDR3 sequence: CASSESRGAYEQYF. CDR3 coding DNA: TGTGCCAGCAGTGAAAGTCGCGGAGCCTACGAGCAGTACTTC.

This chain links TRBV6-6 with TRBJ1-1; possibly TRBD1 for D (5 bases). Trimming left V 0 bases short and J 1 base short, with 12 bases between. The CDR3 covers 16 residues. CDR1 MNHNY and CDR2 SVGAGI come from the germline V gene (reference sequence). In DNA, the CDR3 is TGTGCCAGCAGTTACTCGATGGCAGGGCAGAACACTGAAGCTTTCTTT. Protein: CASSYSMAGQNTEAFF.

This clone was recorded a few times. V usage is TRBV7-2 and J usage is TRBJ2-2; D not resolved. This CDR3 is built from 16 residues. Germline CDR1 reads SGHTA; CDR2 reads FQGNSA. V was cut by 2 bases and J by 4 bases, with 14 bases left in between. The CDR3 DNA reads as TGTGCCAGCAGCTTAACGAGCACCCGATTCACCGGGGAGCTGTTTTTT. It yields the protein CASSLTSTRFTGELFF.

In this sample, this clone turned up a few times. The rearrangement joins TRBV6-6 to TRBJ2-7; tentative D call: TRBD1 (5 bases). Trimming left V 7 bases short and J 5 bases short, with 21 bases between. The CDR3 is 15 amino acids. CDR1 and CDR2 from the germline V gene are MNHNY and SVGAGI (reference sequence). The CDR3 sequence: CASTPRVGVGDEQYF. DNA for the CDR3: TGTGCCAGCACCCCGCGAGTAGGGGTAGGGGACGAGCAGTACTTC.

This clone was counted once. The rearrangement joins TRBV11-3 to TRBJ1-1; no reliable D call. Trimming took off 1 base at V and 8 bases at J, with 11 bases between the two ends. Germline V gene data show CDR1 as SGHNT and CDR2 as YENEEA. This CDR3 has 13 amino acids. Here the CDR3 DNA reads TGTGCCAGCAGCTTAGGTCCCCCGTCGGAAGCTTTCTTT. This gives the protein CASSLGPPSEAFF.

This clone has only a few counts. This chain connects TRBV7-9 to TRBJ1-4; no reliable D call. This CDR3 is 14 amino acids long. V was shortened by 2 bases and J by 7 bases, with 11 bases between the two germline ends. Germline CDR1 SEHNR, CDR2 FQNEAQ (reference sequence). CDR3 protein: CASSLLSSGEKLFF. In DNA, the CDR3 is TGTGCCAGCAGCTTATTGTCTTCGGGTGAAAAACTGTTTTTT.

This chain links TRBV5-6 with TRBJ1-1, with 7 positions matching TRBD1. The CDR3 is 14 residues long. CDR1 is SGHDT and CDR2 is YYEEEE in the germline V gene. J gave up 8 bases and V 0 bases, and 7 bases lay outside the gene matches. The CDR3 bases are TGTGCCAGCAGCTTGGGAAGATCAGGGGGAGAAGCTTTCTTT. Protein sequence: CASSLGRSGGEAFF.

The chain employs TRBV4-2 and TRBJ2-3; the match to TRBD2 covers 7 bases. The CDR3 has 16 residues. CDR1 is LGHNA, CDR2 YNFKEQ, per germline. Trimming took 1 base from V and 4 from J; bases not matched to a gene: 8. The CDR3 sequence: CASSQVRAGVADTQYF. CDR3 DNA sequence: TGTGCCAGCAGCCAAGTGCGGGCGGGGGTGGCAGATACGCAGTATTTT.

This clone was found a few times. The chain links TRBV10-3 to TRBJ2-7, with TRBD1 identical over 7 bases. The V segment lost 0 bases and the J segment 3 bases; nucleotides outside the gene matches: 5. CDR3 size: 15 residues. Germline lookup yields CDR1 ENHRY and CDR2 SYGVKD. CDR3 nucleotide sequence: TGTGCCATCAGTGAGTCTGGACAGGCCCGCTACGAGCAGTACTTC. Protein sequence: CAISESGQARYEQYF.

The CDR3 coding sequence is TGTGCCAGCAGCCCTCTGGGGCGTCCCACTGAAGCTTTCTTT. This encodes CASSPLGRPTEAFF. This sequence joins TRBV7-9 and TRBJ1-1, with D perhaps matching TRBD1 (5 bases). Germline assignment: CDR1 SEHNR and CDR2 FQNEAQ (reference sequence). This CDR3 comprises 14 residues. Trimming removed 5 bases from V and 4 bases from J, with 14 bases in between.

The chain links TRBV2 to TRBJ2-1, with 9 bases identical to TRBD2. Germline V CDR1 and CDR2: SNHLY, FYNNEI. The CDR3 spans 16 residues. The V and J ends lost 0 bases and 2 bases, in that order; junction bases with no gene match: 2. DNA of the CDR3: TGTGCCAGCAGTGAAGCAGCGGGGGGCGCCTACAATGAGCAGTTCTTC. This sequence encodes CASSEAAGGAYNEQFF.

This sequence joins TRBV30 and TRBJ1-2; tentative D call: TRBD1 (5 bases). Germline-derived CDR1 and CDR2 are GTSNPN and SVGIG (reference sequence). The CDR3 has 12 amino acids. With 2 bases removed from V and 8 bases from J, the gap between germline ends came to 12 bases. CDR3 DNA: TGTGCCTGGAGTTTCGGAGGGGAAGGCTACACCTTC. Its protein is CAWSFGGEGYTF.

The chain recombines TRBV4-3 with TRBJ1-1, with D perhaps matching TRBD1 (6 bases). Germline CDR1 and CDR2: LGHNA and YSLEER. V gave up 1 base and J gave up 0 bases, with 12 bases separating them. This CDR3 has 16 amino acids. The CDR3 DNA sequence: TGCGCCAGCAGCCAAGTTGTCAGGGGACTGAACACTGAAGCTTTCTTT. It codes for CASSQVVRGLNTEAFF.

The rearrangement uses TRBV4-2 and TRBJ1-1; no clear D. The CDR3 has 13 residues. Germline lookup yields CDR1 LGHNA and CDR2 YNFKEQ. V gave up 3 bases and J gave up 0 bases, with 5 bases separating them. CDR3 DNA: TGTGCCAGCAGCCAGGCGGTGAACACTGAAGCTTTCTTT. Its translation is CASSQAVNTEAFF.

The V gene is TRBV2, the J gene TRBJ2-3, with D unresolved. CDR1 and CDR2 from the germline V gene are SNHLY and FYNNEI. The CDR3 covers 13 residues. V was pared by 3 bases and J by 6 bases, with 10 bases between. CDR3 bases: TGTGCCAGCAGTGATGGCGGTGAGGATACGCAGTATTTT. It is translated as CASSDGGEDTQYF.

J is TRBJ2-7 and V is TRBV9, with D perhaps matching TRBD1 (6 bases). CDR1 and CDR2 (germline): SGDLS, YYNGEE. Trimming left V 4 bases short and J 6 bases short, with 14 bases between. This CDR3 spans 13 amino acids. The CDR3 sequence is CASSLSVGAEQYF. The CDR3 DNA is TGTGCCAGCAGCCTATCTGTGGGGGCCGAGCAGTACTTC.

The genes are TRBV5-7 and TRBJ2-3; 9 bases match TRBD2. TRBV5-7 is labeled an ORF, and its function is uncertain. The V and J ends lost 0 bases and 4 bases, in that order; junction bases with no gene match: 6. This CDR3 is built from 16 residues. The CDR3 nucleotides read TGTGCCAGCAGCTTGGACGGGACTAGCATCGCAGATACGCAGTATTTT. Its protein product is CASSLDGTSIADTQYF.